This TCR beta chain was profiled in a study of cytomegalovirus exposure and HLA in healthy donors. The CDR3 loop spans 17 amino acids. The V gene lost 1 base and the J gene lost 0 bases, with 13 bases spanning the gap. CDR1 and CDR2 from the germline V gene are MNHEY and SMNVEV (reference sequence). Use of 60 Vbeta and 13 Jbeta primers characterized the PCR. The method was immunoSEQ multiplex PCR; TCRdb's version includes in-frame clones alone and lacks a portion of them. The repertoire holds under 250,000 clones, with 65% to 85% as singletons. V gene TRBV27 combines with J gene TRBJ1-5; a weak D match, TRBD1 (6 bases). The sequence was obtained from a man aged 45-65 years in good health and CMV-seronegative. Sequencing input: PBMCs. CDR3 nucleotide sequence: TGTGCCAGCAGTTTATACTCACAGGGCTATAGCAATCAGCCCCAGCATTTT. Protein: CASSLYSQGYSNQPQHF.